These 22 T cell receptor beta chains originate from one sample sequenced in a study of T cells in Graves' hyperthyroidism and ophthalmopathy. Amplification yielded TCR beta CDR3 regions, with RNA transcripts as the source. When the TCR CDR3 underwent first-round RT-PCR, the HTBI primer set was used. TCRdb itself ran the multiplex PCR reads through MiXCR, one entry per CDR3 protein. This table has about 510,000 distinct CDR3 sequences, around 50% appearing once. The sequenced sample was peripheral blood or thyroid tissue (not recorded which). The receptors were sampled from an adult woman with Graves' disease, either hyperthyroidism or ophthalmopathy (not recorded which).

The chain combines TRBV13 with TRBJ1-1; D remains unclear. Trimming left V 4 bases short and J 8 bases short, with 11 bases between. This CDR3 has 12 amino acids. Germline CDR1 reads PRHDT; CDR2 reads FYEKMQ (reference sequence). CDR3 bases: TGTGCCAGCAGCTGGACGCGGGGAGAAGCTTTCTTT. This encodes CASSWTRGEAFF.

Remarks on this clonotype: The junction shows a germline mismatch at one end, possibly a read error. CDR3 amino acids: CATSTETGFHGNQPQHF. The CDR3 DNA follows: TGTGCCACCAGCACCGAGACAGGGTTTCATGGCAATCAACCCCAGCATTTT. The rearrangement links TRBV15 to TRBJ1-5; 7 nucleotides line up with TRBD1. Germline loops: CDR1 LNHNV, CDR2 YYDKDF (reference sequence). The CDR3 has 17 residues.

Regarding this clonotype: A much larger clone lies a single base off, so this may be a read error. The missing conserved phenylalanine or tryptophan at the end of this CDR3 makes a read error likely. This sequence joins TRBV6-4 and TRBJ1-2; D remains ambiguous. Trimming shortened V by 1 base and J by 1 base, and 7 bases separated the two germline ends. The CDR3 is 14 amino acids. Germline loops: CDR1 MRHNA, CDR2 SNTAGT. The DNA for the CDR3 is TGTGCCAGCAGTGACTTGTGGATTAACTATGGCTACACCTCC. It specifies CASSDLWINYGYTS.

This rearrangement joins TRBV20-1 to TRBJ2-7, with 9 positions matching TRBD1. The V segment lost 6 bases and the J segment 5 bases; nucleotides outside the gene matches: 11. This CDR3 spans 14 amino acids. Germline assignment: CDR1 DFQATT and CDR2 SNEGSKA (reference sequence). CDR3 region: CSAPSGTGSNEQYF. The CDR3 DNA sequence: TGCAGTGCGCCGTCCGGGACAGGGTCTAACGAGCAGTACTTC.

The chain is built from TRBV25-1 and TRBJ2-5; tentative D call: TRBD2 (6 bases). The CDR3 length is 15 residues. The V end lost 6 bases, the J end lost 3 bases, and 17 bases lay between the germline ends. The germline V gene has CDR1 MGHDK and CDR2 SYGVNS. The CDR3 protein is CASSLKVSGEETQYF. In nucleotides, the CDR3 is TGTGCCAGCAGCTTAAAGGTTTCGGGGGAAGAGACCCAGTACTTC.

CDR3 loop: CASSLVVNVLTF. CDR3 DNA: TGTGCCAGCAGCTTAGTGGTCAACGTCCTGACTTTC. The chain has TRBV7-9 and TRBJ2-6; D ambiguous. Germline values: CDR1 SEHNR, CDR2 FQNEAQ (reference sequence). The ends were cut back, 1 base at V and 9 bases at J, with 4 bases in the middle. CDR3 length: 12 amino acids. Together with reference TRBV7-9 and TRBJ2-6, the CDR3 gives the full variable domain: DTGVSQNPRHKITKRGQNVTFRCDPISEHNRLYWYRQTLGQGPEFLTYFQNEAQLEKSRLLSDRFSAERPKGSFSTLEIQRTEQGDSAMYLCASSLVVNVLTFGAGSRLTVL.

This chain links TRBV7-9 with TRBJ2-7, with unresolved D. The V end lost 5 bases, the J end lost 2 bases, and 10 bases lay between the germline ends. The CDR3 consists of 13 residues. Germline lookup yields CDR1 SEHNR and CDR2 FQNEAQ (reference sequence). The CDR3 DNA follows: TGTGCCAGCAGCCCACCAGCCACCTACGAGCAGTACTTC. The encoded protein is CASSPPATYEQYF.

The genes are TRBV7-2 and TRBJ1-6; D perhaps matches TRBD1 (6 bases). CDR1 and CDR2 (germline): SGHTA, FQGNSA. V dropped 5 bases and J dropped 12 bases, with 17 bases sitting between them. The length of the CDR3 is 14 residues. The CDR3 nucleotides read TGTGCCAGCAGCAAAGGGGGGGCTGGGCGACCCCTCCACTTT. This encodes CASSKGGAGRPLHF. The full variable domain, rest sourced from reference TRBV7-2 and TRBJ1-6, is GAGVSQSPSNKVTEKGKDVELRCDPISGHTALYWYRQSLGQGLEFLIYFQGNSAPDKSGLPSDRFSAERTGGSVSTLTIQRTQQEDSAVYLCASSKGGAGRPLHFGNGTRLTVT.

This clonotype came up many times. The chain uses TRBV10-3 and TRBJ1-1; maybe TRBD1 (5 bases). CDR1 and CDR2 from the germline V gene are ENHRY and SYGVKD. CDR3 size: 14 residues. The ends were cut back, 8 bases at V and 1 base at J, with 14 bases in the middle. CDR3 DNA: TGTGCCATCGGGGCTAGGACTGGGAACACTGAAGCTTTCTTT. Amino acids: CAIGARTGNTEAFF.

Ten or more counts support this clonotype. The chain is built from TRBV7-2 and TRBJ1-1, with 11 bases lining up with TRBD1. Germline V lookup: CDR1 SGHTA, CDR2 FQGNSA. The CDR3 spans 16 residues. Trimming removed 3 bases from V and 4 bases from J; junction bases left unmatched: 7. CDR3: CASSFYTGTGGTEAFF. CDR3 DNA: TGTGCCAGCAGCTTCTACACCGGGACAGGGGGCACTGAAGCTTTCTTT.

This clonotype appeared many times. CDR3 DNA: TGTGCCAGCAGTGTTGAAAGGAGCTCCTACGAGCAGTACTTC. Translation: CASSVERSSYEQYF. The rearrangement uses TRBV2 and TRBJ2-7; D uncertain. V lost 4 bases, J lost 0 bases, and 10 bases lay in between. The CDR3 has 14 amino acids. Germline values: CDR1 SNHLY, CDR2 FYNNEI.

The CDR3 here is CSTTDSRHGYTF. The DNA of the CDR3 is TGCAGCACAACAGACAGTCGGCATGGCTACACCTTC. This chain uses TRBV29-1 with TRBJ1-2; possibly TRBD1 for D (5 bases). CDR1 SQVTM and CDR2 ANQGSEA come from the germline V gene. The V gene lost 8 bases and the J gene lost 6 bases, with 16 bases spanning the gap. The CDR3 extends over 12 amino acids.

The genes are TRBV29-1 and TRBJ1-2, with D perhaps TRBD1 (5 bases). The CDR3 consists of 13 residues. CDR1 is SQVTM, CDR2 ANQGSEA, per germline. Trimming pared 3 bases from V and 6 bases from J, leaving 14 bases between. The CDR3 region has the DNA TGCAGCGTTGACCAGGGCAGTCGGAATGGCTACACCTTC. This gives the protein CSVDQGSRNGYTF. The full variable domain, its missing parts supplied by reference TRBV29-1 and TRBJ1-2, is SAVISQKPSRDICQRGTSLTIQCQVDSQVTMMFWYRQQPGQSLTLIATANQGSEATYESGFVIDKFPISRPNLTFSTLTVSNMSPEDSSIYLCSVDQGSRNGYTFGSGTRLTVV.

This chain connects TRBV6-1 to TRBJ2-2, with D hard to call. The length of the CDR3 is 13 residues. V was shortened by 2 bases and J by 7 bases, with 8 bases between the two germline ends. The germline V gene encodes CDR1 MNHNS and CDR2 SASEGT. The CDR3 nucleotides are TGTGCCAGCAGTGAACGGGTTCGCGGGGAGCTGTTTTTT. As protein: CASSERVRGELFF.

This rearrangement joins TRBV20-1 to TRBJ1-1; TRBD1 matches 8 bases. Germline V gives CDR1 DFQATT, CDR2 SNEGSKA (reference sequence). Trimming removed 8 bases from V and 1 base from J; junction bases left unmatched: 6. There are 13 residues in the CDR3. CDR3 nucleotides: TGCAGTCTTAACAGGGGGACGAACACTGAAGCTTTCTTT. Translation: CSLNRGTNTEAFF.

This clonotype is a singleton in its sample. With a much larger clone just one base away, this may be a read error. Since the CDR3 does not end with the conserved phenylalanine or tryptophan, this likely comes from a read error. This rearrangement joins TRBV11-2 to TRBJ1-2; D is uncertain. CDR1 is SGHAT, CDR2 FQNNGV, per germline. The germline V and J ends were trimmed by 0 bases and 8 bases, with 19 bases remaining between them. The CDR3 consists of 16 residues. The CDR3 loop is CASSLESHYQVSGYTS. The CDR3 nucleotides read TGTGCCAGCAGCTTAGAAAGCCACTACCAGGTCTCCGGCTACACCTCC.

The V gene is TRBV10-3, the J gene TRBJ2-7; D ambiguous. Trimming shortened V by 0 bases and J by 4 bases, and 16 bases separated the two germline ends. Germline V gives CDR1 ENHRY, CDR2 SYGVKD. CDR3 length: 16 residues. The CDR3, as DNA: TGTGCCATCAGTGAGTCGACCGGCAGTCCGAAGTACGAGCAGTACTTC. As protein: CAISESTGSPKYEQYF.

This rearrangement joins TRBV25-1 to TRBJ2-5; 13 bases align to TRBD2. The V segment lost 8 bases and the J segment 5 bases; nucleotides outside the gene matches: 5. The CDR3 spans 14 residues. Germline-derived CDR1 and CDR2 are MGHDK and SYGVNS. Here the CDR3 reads CASFGLAGDETQYF. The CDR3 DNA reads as TGTGCCAGCTTTGGACTAGCGGGAGATGAGACCCAGTACTTC. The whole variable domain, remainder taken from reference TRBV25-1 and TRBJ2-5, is EADIYQTPRYLVIGTGKKITLECSQTMGHDKMYWYQQDPGMELHLIHYSYGVNSTEKGDLSSESTVSRIRTEHFPLTLESARPSHTSQYLCASFGLAGDETQYFGPGTRLLVL.

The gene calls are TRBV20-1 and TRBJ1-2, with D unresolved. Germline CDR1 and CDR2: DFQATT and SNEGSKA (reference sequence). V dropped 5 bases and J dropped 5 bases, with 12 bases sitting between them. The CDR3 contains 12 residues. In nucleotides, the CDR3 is TGCAGTGCTTATACCCGGGGATATGGCTACACCTTC. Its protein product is CSAYTRGYGYTF.

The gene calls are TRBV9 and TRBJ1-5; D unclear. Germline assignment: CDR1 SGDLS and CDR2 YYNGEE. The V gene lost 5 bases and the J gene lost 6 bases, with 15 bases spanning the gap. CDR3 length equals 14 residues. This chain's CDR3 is CASSYEVLGQPQHF. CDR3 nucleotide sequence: TGTGCCAGCAGTTATGAGGTCTTAGGTCAGCCCCAGCATTTT.

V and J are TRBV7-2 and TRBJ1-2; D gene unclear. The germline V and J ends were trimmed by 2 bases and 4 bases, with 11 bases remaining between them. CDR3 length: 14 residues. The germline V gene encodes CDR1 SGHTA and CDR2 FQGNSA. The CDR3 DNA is TGTGCCAGCAGCTTAACCGGTTCCGCCTATGGCTACACCTTC. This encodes CASSLTGSAYGYTF.

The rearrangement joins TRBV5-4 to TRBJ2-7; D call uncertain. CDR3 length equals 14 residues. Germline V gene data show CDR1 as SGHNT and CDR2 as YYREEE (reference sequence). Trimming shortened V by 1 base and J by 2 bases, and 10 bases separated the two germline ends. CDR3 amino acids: CASSLYGRPYEQYF. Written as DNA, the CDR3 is TGTGCCAGCAGCTTGTATGGCAGACCCTACGAGCAGTACTTC.